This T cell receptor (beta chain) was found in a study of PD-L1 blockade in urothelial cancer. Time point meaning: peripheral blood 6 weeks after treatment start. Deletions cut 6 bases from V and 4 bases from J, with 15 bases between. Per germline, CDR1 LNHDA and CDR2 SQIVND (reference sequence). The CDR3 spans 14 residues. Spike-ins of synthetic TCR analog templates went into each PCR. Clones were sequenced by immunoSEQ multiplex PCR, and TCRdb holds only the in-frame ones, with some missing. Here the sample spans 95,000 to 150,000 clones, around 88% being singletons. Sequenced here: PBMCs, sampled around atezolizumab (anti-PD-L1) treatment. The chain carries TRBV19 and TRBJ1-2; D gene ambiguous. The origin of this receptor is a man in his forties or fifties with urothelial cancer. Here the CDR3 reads CASSPNAELYGYTF. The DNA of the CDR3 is TGTGCCAGTAGCCCCAATGCCGAACTCTATGGCTACACCTTC.